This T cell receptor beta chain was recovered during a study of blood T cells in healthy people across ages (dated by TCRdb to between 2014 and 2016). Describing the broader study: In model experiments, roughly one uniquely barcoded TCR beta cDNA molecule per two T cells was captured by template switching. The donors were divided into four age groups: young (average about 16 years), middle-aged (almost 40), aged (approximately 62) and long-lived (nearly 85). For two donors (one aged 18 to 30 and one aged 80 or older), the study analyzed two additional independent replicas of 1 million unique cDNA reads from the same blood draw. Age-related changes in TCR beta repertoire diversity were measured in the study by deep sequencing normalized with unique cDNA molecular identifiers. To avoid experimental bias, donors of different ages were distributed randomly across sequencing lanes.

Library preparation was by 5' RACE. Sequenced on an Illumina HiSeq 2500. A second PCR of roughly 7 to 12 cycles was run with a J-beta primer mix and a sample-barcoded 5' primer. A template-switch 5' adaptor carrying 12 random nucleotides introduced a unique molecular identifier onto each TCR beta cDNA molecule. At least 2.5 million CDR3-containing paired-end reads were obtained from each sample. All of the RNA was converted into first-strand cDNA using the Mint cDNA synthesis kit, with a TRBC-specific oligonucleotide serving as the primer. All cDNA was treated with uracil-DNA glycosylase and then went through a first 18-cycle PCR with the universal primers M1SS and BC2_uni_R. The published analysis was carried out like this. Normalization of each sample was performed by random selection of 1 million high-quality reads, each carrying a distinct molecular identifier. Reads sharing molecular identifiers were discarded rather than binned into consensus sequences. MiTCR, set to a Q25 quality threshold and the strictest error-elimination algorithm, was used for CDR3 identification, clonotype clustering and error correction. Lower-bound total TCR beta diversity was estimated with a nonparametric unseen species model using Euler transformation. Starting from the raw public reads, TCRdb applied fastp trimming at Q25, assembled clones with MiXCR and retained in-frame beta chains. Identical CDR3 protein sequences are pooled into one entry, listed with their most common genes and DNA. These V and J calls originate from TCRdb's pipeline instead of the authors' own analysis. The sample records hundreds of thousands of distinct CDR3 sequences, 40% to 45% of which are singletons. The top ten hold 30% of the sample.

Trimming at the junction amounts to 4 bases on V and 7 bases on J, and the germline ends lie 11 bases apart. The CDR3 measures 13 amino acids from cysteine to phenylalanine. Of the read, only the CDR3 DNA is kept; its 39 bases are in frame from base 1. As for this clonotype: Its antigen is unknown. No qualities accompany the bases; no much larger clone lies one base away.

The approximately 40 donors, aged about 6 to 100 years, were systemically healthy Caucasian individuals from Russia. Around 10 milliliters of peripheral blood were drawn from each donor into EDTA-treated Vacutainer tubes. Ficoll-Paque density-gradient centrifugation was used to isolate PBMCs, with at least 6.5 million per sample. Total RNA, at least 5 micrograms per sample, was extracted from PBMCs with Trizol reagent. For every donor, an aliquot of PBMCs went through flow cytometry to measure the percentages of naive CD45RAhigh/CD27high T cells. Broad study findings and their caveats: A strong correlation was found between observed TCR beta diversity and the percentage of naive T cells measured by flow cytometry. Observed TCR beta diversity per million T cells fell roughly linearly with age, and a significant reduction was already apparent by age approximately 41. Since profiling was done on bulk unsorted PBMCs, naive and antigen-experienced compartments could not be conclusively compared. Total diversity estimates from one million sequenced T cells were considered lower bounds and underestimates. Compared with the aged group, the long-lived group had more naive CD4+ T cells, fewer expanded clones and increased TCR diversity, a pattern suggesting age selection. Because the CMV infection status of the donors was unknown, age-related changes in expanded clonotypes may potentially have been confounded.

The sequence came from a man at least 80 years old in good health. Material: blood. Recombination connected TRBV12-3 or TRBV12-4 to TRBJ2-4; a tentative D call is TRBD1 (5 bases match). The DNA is TGTGCCAGCAGTTCCAGGGCAGGGAACATTCAGTACTTC. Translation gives CASSSRAGNIQYF.